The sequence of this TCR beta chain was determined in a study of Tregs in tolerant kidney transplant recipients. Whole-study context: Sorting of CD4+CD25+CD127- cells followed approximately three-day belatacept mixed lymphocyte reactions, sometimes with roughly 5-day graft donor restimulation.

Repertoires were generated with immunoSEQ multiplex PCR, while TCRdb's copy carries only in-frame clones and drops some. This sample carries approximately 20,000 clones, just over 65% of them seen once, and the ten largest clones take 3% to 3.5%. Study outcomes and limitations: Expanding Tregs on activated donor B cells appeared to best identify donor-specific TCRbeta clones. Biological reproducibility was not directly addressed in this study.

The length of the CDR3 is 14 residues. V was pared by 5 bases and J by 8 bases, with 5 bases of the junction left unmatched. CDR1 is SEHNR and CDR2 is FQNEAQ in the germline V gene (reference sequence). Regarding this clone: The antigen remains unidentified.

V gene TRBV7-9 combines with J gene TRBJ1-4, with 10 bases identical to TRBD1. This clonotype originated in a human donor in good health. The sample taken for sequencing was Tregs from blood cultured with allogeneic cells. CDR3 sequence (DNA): TGTGCCAGCAGCACAGGGACAGGGGACGAAAAACTGTTTTTT. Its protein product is CASSTGTGDEKLFF.